The TCR beta chain under discussion was sequenced for a study of blood T cell repertoires in COVID-19. All enrollees were roughly 18 to 89 years old and from roughly 22 US areas. Participant-given clinical history determined each cohort assignment. Data came from immunoSEQ multiplex PCR; TCRdb stores just in-frame clones and leaves some out. The sample shows around 290,000 clones, around nine tenths of them seen only once. There are 13 residues in the CDR3. The V gene's germline CDR1 is SGDLS and CDR2 YYNGEE. Losses at the gene ends were 5 bases for V and 7 bases for J; bases not matched to a gene: 5.

Sequencing was performed on PBMCs or T cells enriched from blood (not recorded which). The receptor's source is a woman aged 18-29 years who had recovered from COVID-19. This rearrangement joins TRBV9 to TRBJ2-4, with TRBD2 identical over 8 bases. The CDR3 DNA sequence: TGTGCCAGCAGTACTAGCGGCGGGAACATTCAGTACTTC. It yields the protein CASSTSGGNIQYF.